This paragraph reports one T cell receptor (beta chain). The antigen is unknown. The repertoire was sequenced with immunoSEQ multiplex PCR; TCRdb's copy has only in-frame clones and lacks some. The sample includes roughly 170,000 clones, 80% to 90% of them seen just once. This specimen belongs to a study of T cell responses to AZD1222 COVID-19 vaccine. Whole-study context: Timing groups of about 4 and about 12 weeks for second doses were pooled.

Study-level findings and limits: Donors in the cohort were predominantly white British and more often female, and clonal diversity was possibly underestimated. Reportedly, close to half of spike-specific TCRs are directed against unmutated variant regions.

V gave up 5 bases and J gave up 0 bases, with 11 bases separating them. The CDR3 has 14 amino acids. Germline V gene data show CDR1 as MNHEY and CDR2 as SVGAGI. The chain employs TRBV6-5 and TRBJ2-7, with D tentatively TRBD1 (6 bases). The sample in question was peripheral blood, obtained on day 0 of AZD1222 vaccination. This TCR came from an adult in good health. For the CDR3, the DNA is TGTGCCAGCAGTAAGACAGGCATCTCCTACGAGCAGTACTTC. Residues: CASSKTGISYEQYF.